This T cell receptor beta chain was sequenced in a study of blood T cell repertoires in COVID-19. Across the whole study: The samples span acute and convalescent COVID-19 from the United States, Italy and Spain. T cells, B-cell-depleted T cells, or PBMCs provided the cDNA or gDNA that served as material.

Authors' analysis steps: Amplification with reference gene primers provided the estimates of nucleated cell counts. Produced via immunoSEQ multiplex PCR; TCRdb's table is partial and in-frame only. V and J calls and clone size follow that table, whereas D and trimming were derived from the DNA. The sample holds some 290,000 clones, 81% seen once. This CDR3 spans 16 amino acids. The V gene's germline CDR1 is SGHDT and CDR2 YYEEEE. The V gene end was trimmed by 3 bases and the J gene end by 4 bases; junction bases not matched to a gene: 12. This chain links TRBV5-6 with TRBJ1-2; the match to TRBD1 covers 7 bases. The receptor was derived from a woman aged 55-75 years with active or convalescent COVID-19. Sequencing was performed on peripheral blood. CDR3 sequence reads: CASSSINRGRSYGYTF. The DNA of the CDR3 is TGTGCCAGCAGCTCAATTAACAGGGGACGTAGCTATGGCTACACCTTC.